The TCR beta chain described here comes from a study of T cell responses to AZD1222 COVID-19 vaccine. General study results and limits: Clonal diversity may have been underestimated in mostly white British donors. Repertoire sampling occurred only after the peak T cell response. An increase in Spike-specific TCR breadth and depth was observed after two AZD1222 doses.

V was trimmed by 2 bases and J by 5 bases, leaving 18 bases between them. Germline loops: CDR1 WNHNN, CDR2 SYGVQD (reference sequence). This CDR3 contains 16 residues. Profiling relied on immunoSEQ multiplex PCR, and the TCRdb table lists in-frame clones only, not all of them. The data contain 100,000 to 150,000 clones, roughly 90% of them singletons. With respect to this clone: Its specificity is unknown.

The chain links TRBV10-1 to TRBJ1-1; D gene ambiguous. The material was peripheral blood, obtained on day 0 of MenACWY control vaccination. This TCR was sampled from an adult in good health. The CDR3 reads CASSEGLGQAGTEAFF. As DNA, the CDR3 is TGCGCCAGCAGTGAGGGCTTGGGTCAGGCGGGAACTGAAGCTTTCTTT.